This T cell receptor beta chain was sequenced during a study of T-cell reconstitution after alpha-beta-depleted transplantation in children. Broader study findings: Approximately two months post-transplant, alpha-beta T cells reportedly originated from several hundred expanded graft clones. Surviving recipient cells, namely T cells and thymic progenitors, were the source of high day-60 TCRbeta diversity in some patients.

Trimming left V 3 bases short and J 12 bases short, with 18 bases between. This CDR3 comprises 13 residues. Germline CDR1 is SGHVS and CDR2 is FQNEAQ. This clonotype has more than one count but fewer than ten. As yet, its antigen is unknown. The authors prepared the TCRbeta library with unique molecular identifiers. One entry per CDR3 protein, called by TCRdb with MiXCR from the PCR reads. The sample records about a million distinct CDR3 sequences, about 29% being singletons. The TCR sequence derives from a boy under two years old who had a stem cell transplant for SCID, so the T cells may come from the graft donor. The chain combines TRBV7-8 with TRBJ2-7, with D tentatively TRBD1 (8 bases). The sequencing used PBMCs, mostly from graft donor cells, collected 360 days after TCRalphabeta/CD19-depleted stem cell transplant. The CDR3 reads CASSLGRDRPPYF. The CDR3 DNA follows: TGTGCCAGCAGCTTGGGGAGGGACAGGCCTCCGTACTTC. The full variable domain, with the rest looked up from reference TRBV7-8 and TRBJ2-7, is GAGVSQSPRYKVAKRGQDVALRCDPISGHVSLFWYQQALGQGPEFLTYFQNEAQLDKSGLPSDRFFAERPEGSVSTLKIQRTQQEDSAVYLCASSLGRDRPPYFGPGTRLTVT.